This TCR beta chain was obtained from a study of regulatory T cells in long-lasting Graves disease. Sample time point: newly diagnosed GD, antithyroid drugs for less than 3 months. Scientists built the TCR library using RNA that was extracted from PBMCs. This clonotype appeared many times. CDR3 regions were amplified by Arm-PCR using iRepertoire HTBI primers to build TCR beta libraries. Each CDR3 protein gets one entry after TCRdb re-called the multiplex PCR reads with MiXCR. The sample has about 520,000 distinct CDR3 sequences, 12% seen once. Trimming cost V 4 bases and J 1 base, with 14 bases left between them. This CDR3 comprises 15 residues. From germline, CDR1 is SEHNR and CDR2 FQNEAQ (reference sequence). These data were likewise used in another study, on T cells in Graves' hyperthyroidism and ophthalmopathy.

The sequencing here drew on peripheral blood mononuclear cells (PBMCs), taken at new diagnosis, from a patient treated with antithyroid drugs. This chain links TRBV7-9 with TRBJ2-7; D perhaps matches TRBD2 (7 bases). The clonotype originates from a woman aged 30 to 39 with Graves disease. CDR3 sequence (DNA): TGTGCCAGCAGCTCTGGGGGGGCCTCATCCTACGAGCAGTACTTC. This codes for CASSSGGASSYEQYF. The variable domain in full, with the rest retrieved from reference TRBV7-9 and TRBJ2-7, is DTGVSQNPRHKITKRGQNVTFRCDPISEHNRLYWYRQTLGQGPEFLTYFQNEAQLEKSRLLSDRFSAERPKGSFSTLEIQRTEQGDSAMYLCASSSGGASSYEQYFGPGTRLTVT.